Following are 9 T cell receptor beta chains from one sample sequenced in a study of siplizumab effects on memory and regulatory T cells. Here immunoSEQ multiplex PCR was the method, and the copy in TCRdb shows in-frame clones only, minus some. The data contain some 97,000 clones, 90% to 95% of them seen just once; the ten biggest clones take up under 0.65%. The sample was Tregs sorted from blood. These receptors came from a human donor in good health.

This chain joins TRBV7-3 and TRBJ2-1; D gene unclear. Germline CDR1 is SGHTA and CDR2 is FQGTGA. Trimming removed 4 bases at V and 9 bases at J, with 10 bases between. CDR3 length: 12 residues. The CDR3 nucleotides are TGTGCCAGCAGCTCTTTCGCAGGTGAGCAGTTCTTC. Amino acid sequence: CASSSFAGEQFF.

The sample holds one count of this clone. CDR3 DNA: TGTGCCAGCAGCTTAGGAGCGATTAAGTACAATGAGCAGTTCTTC. This encodes CASSLGAIKYNEQFF. V and J are TRBV7-9 and TRBJ2-1; no reliable D call. The CDR3 extends over 15 amino acids. Trimming took off 1 base at V and 4 bases at J, with 11 bases between the two ends. Germline V gene lookup returns CDR1 SEHNR and CDR2 FQNEAQ (reference sequence).

The CDR3 loop is CSVEEAGGRWTNEKLFF. The CDR3 region has the DNA TGCAGCGTTGAGGAGGCGGGGGGCCGTTGGACTAATGAAAAACTGTTTTTT. The chain couples TRBV29-1 to TRBJ1-4, with D possibly being TRBD1 (6 bases). The V gene's germline CDR1 is SQVTM and CDR2 ANQGSEA. V lost 3 bases and J lost 2, with 19 bases in between. The CDR3 is 17 residues long.

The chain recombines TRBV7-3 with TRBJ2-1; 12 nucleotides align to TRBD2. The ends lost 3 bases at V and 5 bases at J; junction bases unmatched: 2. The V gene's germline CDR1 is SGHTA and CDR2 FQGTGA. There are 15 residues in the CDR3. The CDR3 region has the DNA TGTGCCAGCAGCTTGACTAGCGGGGGCAACAATGAGCAGTTCTTC. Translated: CASSLTSGGNNEQFF.

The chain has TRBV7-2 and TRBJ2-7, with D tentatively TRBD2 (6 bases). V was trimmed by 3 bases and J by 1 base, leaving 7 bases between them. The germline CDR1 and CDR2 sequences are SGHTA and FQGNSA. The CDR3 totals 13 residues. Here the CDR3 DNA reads TGTGCCAGCAGCTTGGGACTGTCCTACGAGCAGTACTTC. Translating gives CASSLGLSYEQYF.

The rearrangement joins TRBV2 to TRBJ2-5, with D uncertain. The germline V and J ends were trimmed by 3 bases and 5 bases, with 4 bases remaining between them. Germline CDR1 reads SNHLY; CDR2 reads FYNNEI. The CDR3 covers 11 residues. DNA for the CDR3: TGTGCCAGCAGTGACCGTGAGACCCAGTACTTC. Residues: CASSDRETQYF.

CDR3: CASSPRPERTNTEAFF. The CDR3 DNA is TGTGCCAGCAGTCCTAGGCCCGAAAGAACGAACACTGAAGCTTTCTTT. The rearrangement uses TRBV27 and TRBJ1-1; D is ambiguous. CDR3 length equals 16 residues. Trimming removed 5 bases from V and 1 base from J, with 17 bases in between. The V gene's germline CDR1 is MNHEY and CDR2 SMNVEV (reference sequence).

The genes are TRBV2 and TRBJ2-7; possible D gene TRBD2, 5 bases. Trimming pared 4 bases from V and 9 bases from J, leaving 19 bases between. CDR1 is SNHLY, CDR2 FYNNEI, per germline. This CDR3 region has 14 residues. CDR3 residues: CASSVVKEGSLQYF. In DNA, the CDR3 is TGTGCCAGCAGTGTTGTAAAAGAGGGAAGTTTGCAGTACTTC. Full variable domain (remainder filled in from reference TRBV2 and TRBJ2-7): EPEVTQTPSHQVTQMGQEVILRCVPISNHLYFYWYRQILGQKVEFLVSFYNNEISEKSEIFDDQFSVERPDGSNFTLKIRSTKLEDSAMYFCASSVVKEGSLQYFGPGTRLTVT.

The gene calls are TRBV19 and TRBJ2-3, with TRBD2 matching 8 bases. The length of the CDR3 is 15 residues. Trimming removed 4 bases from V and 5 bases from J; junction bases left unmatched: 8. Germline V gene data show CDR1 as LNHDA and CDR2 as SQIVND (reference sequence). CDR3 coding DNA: TGTGCCAGTAGTAGGACTGGGACTAGTAGAGATACGCAGTATTTT. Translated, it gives CASSRTGTSRDTQYF. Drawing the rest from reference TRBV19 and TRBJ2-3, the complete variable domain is DGGITQSPKYLFRKEGQNVTLSCEQNLNHDAMYWYRQDPGQGLRLIYYSQIVNDFQKGDIAEGYSVSREKKESFPLTVTSAQKNPTAFYLCASSRTGTSRDTQYFGPGTRLTVL.